This TCR beta chain was found in a study of cytomegalovirus exposure and HLA in healthy donors (TCRdb year 2017). Background on the whole study: An earlier analysis of some 600 of the donors reported 276 Gb of sequence data and about 120 million unique TCR beta sequences obtained from around 170 million T cells. Approximately 300 gigabases of sequencing data and around 80 million unique TCR sequences made up an early release that covered 500 to 700 HLA-typed donors. Of the approximately 370 genotyped donors, more than 75% were placed in the genetic ancestry cluster associated with self-reported Caucasian donors. The study was designed to test whether signatures of past pathogen exposure could be identified by cataloging public T cell receptors. Using immunosequencing, the study profiled T cell repertoires from about 620 subjects and related those repertoires to cytomegalovirus serostatus. Besides the first cohort of some 670 subjects, a separate validation cohort made up of 120 different subjects was used. To predict cytomegalovirus infection status, the study combined high-throughput TCR immunosequencing, statistical association of individual TCRs with disease status, and machine learning. A later analysis re-examined previously published TCR beta repertoires from 500 to 700 donors and added high-resolution HLA genotyping to investigate patterns of TCR occurrence. Rather than drawing on any new phenotypic data, the later analysis identified candidate immune exposures from TCR beta sequences and the way those sequences occurred across donors. To decide whether each TCR beta V gene segment behaved as functional or pseudogenic, an earlier analysis of some 600 of the donors relied on high-throughput TCR beta sequencing. Donor age, sex, ethnicity and CMV serostatus were collected together with the repertoire data. A later genetic analysis took genome-wide SNP genotypes for about 55% of the 666 donors and used that subset as a discovery cohort. Every discovery cohort repertoire had been produced on one sequencing platform. Both class I and class II loci were covered by HLA typing, at four-digit resolution. The number of donors typed differed by locus, with roughly 620-630 for A, B, C, DRB1 and DQB1, around 500 for DQA1, approximately 580 for DPA1, and some 450 for DPB1. Because of strong linkage in the cohort, five DR-DQ haplotypes were treated as single units for association and clustering. Among 300 to 500 genotyped donors of the cohort, an average of roughly 230,000 unique TCR beta nucleotide sequences was sequenced per donor, of which roughly 17% were non-productive. What the study reported, not specific to this receptor: The only immune exposure information available for the cohort was CMV serostatus. A later genetic analysis reported fewer N-insertions in productive TCRs among donors in an Asian-associated ancestry cluster than the roughly 650-donor mean. Broadly in line with IMGT annotations, most TCR beta V segments showed up in productive rearrangements about 90% or about 30% of the time in an earlier analysis of roughly 590 of the donors. A further reported finding was that TCR beta sequences accurately predicted the HLA-A and HLA-B alleles for most subjects in the first cohort. A cluster of highly shared sequence variants was judged likely to be a technical artifact of the sequencing pipeline. Strong co-occurrence of HLA alleles, especially DR and DQ, made assigning TCR associations to individual alleles difficult. Because counts were too low, around 17 rarely observed V segments, including chromosome 9 orphons, were left out of the earlier analysis of a few hundred of the donors. A later analysis found that TCR association rates varied across HLA loci, with DRB1 alleles showing the most associated TCRs and HLA-C alleles the fewest. Because the 87-base-pair reads could not distinguish some IMGT-functional V segments, including TRBV6-2 and TRBV6-3, those segments were excluded. Three of the identified cytomegalovirus-associated TCR beta chains were confirmed in vitro to be specific for cytomegalovirus antigens. In both the original and validation cohorts, the classifier was reported to diagnose cytomegalovirus status with high specificity and sensitivity. HLA typing was unavailable for some donors at each locus, so association tests used only the typed subset. A later analysis found that HLA-associated TCR beta chains were more clonally expanded and had lower generation probabilities than equally common non-associated chains. The cohort was sequenced for TCR beta chains only, and without alpha or paired-chain data the features that could be detected were limited. The authors suggested that the approach could potentially be extended to other disease states and immunological phenotypes. Roughly uniform sequencing depth across donors was assumed in presence/absence analyses, although this assumption may not hold. Linkage disequilibrium might explain the correlated functional status among segregating V segments, but an unknown experimental factor could not be ruled out. Most TCR sequences were seen in very few donors, while some public TCRs were found in many individuals. In a later genetic analysis, a missense DCLRE1C variant was associated with V-gene and J-gene trimming of TCR beta chains, and the association was replicated in an independent cohort. In a later analysis, several top co-occurrence clusters were reported to appear linked to parvovirus B19, influenza, CMV and Epstein-Barr virus. A later analysis found that most CMV-associated TCR beta chains appeared HLA-restricted, with HLA associations seemingly driven largely by CMV exposure. Specific HLA alleles were associated with about 17,000 TCR beta sequences at a false discovery rate of 0.05 in a later analysis. A total of fewer than 200 TCR beta chains were listed by the study as associated with cytomegalovirus.

In total, approximately 690 healthy bone marrow donors made up the cohort. Cohort members were all nominally healthy when sampled, although unrecorded immune exposures were likely present. The donor was CMV seronegative and was included in the group of several hundred seronegative cohort members. A peripheral blood sample was collected from each donor, and TCR beta sequencing was performed on peripheral blood mononuclear cells. Genomic DNA extraction from the blood cell samples was performed with the Qiagen DNeasy Blood Extraction Kit. The germline V gene specifies SGHTA as CDR1 and FQGNSA as CDR2. The CDR3 covers 16 residues, taking in both the cysteine and the phenylalanine. The sequence is cut down to CDR3 DNA, 48 bases in frame from base 1. The germline ends are 17 bases apart after V is trimmed by 5 bases and J by 1 base. The library was made by the immunoSEQ multiplex PCR assay. The multiplex PCR relied on a mix of 60 forward primers for TCR Vbeta segments and 13 reverse primers for TCR Jbeta segments. The CDR3 region of rearranged TCR beta genes was amplified from genomic DNA with a multiplex PCR assay. The Illumina HiSeq System was used to sequence the amplified TCR beta libraries as 87-base-pair reads. Per the original workflow: Across the 500 to 700 repertoires, a later analysis counted approximately 83 million unique TCR beta chains, roughly 11 million of which were shared by at least two donors. Raw reads were error-corrected and collapsed into unique sequences by a nearest-neighbor algorithm in which closely related sequences were merged to remove PCR and sequencing errors. Alignment of CDR3 sequences to IMGT reference sequences was used to assign V, D and J gene segments. For a sequence to be retained, a match of at least six nucleotides to both a V gene segment and a J gene segment was required. A rearrangement counted as productive if the CDR3 had no stop codons and remained in frame with V and J, and every other rearrangement counted as non-productive. Following IMGT convention, CDR3 was defined as the stretch from the second conserved V-encoded cysteine up to the conserved J-encoded phenylalanine. In an earlier analysis of 587 of the donors, sequences lacking an unambiguous match to a single V gene segment were excluded. An earlier analysis of approximately 590 of the donors called V segments functional above 56.7% productive rearrangements and segregating when the between-donor standard deviation exceeded 5%. A statistical classification framework was developed to diagnose cytomegalovirus status using the catalog of TCR beta chain sequences. A later analysis assigned V and J genes by comparing TCR nucleotide sequences with IMGT/GENE-DB human TR gene sequences. Using the TCRdist pipeline, a later analysis assigned CDR3 sequences along with most-parsimonious VDJ recombination scenarios. A later analysis defined each TCR beta chain by its CDR3 amino acid sequence plus V-gene family, and excluded reads lacking a unique V-gene family. In a later analysis, 550 to 650 highly shared, low-generation-probability nucleotide sequences were removed to address suspected cross-contamination and a sequencing artifact. In a later analysis, a clonal expansion index for each public chain was calculated from normalized within-repertoire ranks of inferred template counts. In a later analysis, generation probabilities were computed with a VDJ recombination model fitted to out-of-frame rearrangements, and the resulting probabilities were checked against IGoR. Hypergeometric tests were used in a later analysis to score TCR-TCR, TCR-HLA and TCR-CMV co-occurrence, with a repertoire-size bias correction applied to the TCR pairs. False discovery rates were estimated in a later analysis by permuting HLA or CMV assignments 20 times. In a later analysis, co-occurring TCRs were grouped using DBSCAN, with TCRdist sequence similarity added in when clustering inside HLA-allele-positive subsets. For co-occurrence clustering, repertoires with fewer than 30,000 or more than 120,000 public chains were excluded, along with five repertoires with anomalous nucleotide sharing. TCRdb's version of the immuneACCESS table is confined to in-frame rearrangements and falls short of the full clone set. An unresolved V gene accounts for under half of the shortfall where checked; the remainder is of unknown origin. The DNA gave D and trimming, while V, J and clone size come from that table. The sample contains about 170,000 clones, roughly 80% of them found a single time. About 2.4% of the sample is in the top ten clones.

Concerning this clone itself: No antigen is known for it. Per-nucleotide qualities are absent, and no much larger clonotype sits a single base away.

This clonotype originated in a male donor in good health and CMV-seronegative. The chain links TRBV7-2 with TRBJ2-5, with TRBD2 perhaps the D gene, on 6 matching bases. Specimen: PBMCs. The DNA sequence reads TGTGCCAGCAGCCGCGGGCTAGCGAGGGGCCAAGAGACCCAGTACTTC. Its product reads: CASSRGLARGQETQYF.